This entry concerns a single TCR beta chain. Its cognate antigen is unknown. This sample is drawn from a study of T cells after posttransplantation cyclophosphamide. General study findings and limits: Later blood repertoires were often dominated by clones from the donor CD8+ memory compartment.

Repertoires were generated with immunoSEQ multiplex PCR, while TCRdb's copy carries only in-frame clones and drops some. The table records 25,000 to 30,000 clones, 70% to 90% of them present only once. The clonotype comes from a man in his fifties or sixties. The sample was PBMCs.

The CDR3 sequence: CASSQFGTGGGEQYF. The DNA for the CDR3 is TGCGCCAGCAGCCAATTTGGGACAGGGGGCGGCGAGCAGTACTTC. The gene calls are TRBV4-1 and TRBJ2-7; 12 bases match TRBD1. The germline gives CDR1 MGHRA, CDR2 YSYEKL. The junction had 5 bases not matched to a gene; V was cut back by 2 bases and J by 6 bases. The CDR3 spans 15 residues.